The rows below give T cell receptor beta chains drawn from one sample of a study of regulatory T cells in long-lasting Graves disease. TCRdb analysed the multiplex PCR reads with MiXCR anew, one entry per CDR3 protein. The table records 650,000 to 850,000 distinct CDR3 sequences, about 32% of them present only once. The sample consisted of peripheral blood mononuclear cells (PBMCs), taken when the disease was refractory, from a patient treated with antithyroid drugs. The receptor source for this set is a female donor with Graves disease. Each CDR3 is given with its conserved first and last residue. Fields, in order: V gene, J gene, clone size, D gene, CDR3 DNA, CDR3 protein. D genes are given only for firm matches. Clone size is shown for a subset of rows, as once, few, many or a class of expanded clone.

V gene: TRBV2
J gene: TRBJ1-5
clone size: .
D gene: .
CDR3 DNA: TGTGCCAGCAGAGAAAGGGGGAAAGGCCAGCCCCAGCATTTT
CDR3 protein: CASRERGKGQPQHF

V gene: TRBV7-7
J gene: TRBJ2-7
clone size: .
D gene: TRBD2
CDR3 DNA: TGTGCCAGCAGCTTAGGGGACTACACCTCCGAGCAGTACTTC
CDR3 protein: CASSLGDYTSEQYF

V gene: TRBV28
J gene: TRBJ1-5
clone size: many
D gene: TRBD1
CDR3 DNA: TGTGCCAGCAGTACTCACAGGGGAAATCAGCCCCAGCATTTT
CDR3 protein: CASSTHRGNQPQHF

V gene: TRBV2
J gene: TRBJ2-7
clone size: many
D gene: .
CDR3 DNA: TGTGCCAGCAGTGAGGGGAGAGCATACGAGCAGTACTTC
CDR3 protein: CASSEGRAYEQYF

V gene: TRBV20-1
J gene: TRBJ1-1
clone size: few
D gene: .
CDR3 DNA: TGCAGTGCGAAGACGGGGGTCGTGAACACTGAAGCTTTCTTT
CDR3 protein: CSAKTGVVNTEAFF

V gene: TRBV6-1
J gene: TRBJ1-1
clone size: .
D gene: TRBD1
CDR3 DNA: TGTGCCAGCAGGGGGACAGTCGATTTACTTGAAGCTTTCTTT
CDR3 protein: CASRGTVDLLEAFF

V gene: TRBV11-2
J gene: TRBJ1-2
clone size: .
D gene: TRBD1
CDR3 DNA: TGTGCCAGCCGCGTTTCAGGGGGCGGTGGCTATGGCTACACCTTC
CDR3 protein: CASRVSGGGGYGYTF

V gene: TRBV6-1
J gene: TRBJ2-7
clone size: .
D gene: .
CDR3 DNA: TGTGCCAGCTTCGTCGGGACAGCCGGGACTACGCCCTACGAGCAGTACTTC
CDR3 protein: CASFVGTAGTTPYEQYF

V gene: TRBV29-1
J gene: TRBJ1-2
clone size: .
D gene: .
CDR3 DNA: TGCAGCGTCGACAGCTATGGCTACACCTTC
CDR3 protein: CSVDSYGYTF

V gene: TRBV14
J gene: TRBJ1-6
clone size: .
D gene: .
CDR3 DNA: TGTGCCAGCAGCCAAGTGGGGAGCTCCTATAATTCACCCCTCCACTTT
CDR3 protein: CASSQVGSSYNSPLHF

V gene: TRBV11-2
J gene: TRBJ1-2
clone size: .
D gene: TRBD1
CDR3 DNA: TGTGCCAGCAGCTTAGAGACAGGGCTCTATGGCTACACCTTC
CDR3 protein: CASSLETGLYGYTF

V gene: TRBV30
J gene: TRBJ1-2
clone size: .
D gene: TRBD1
CDR3 DNA: TGTGCCTGGTACACTCGGACAGGGAATGGCTACACCTTC
CDR3 protein: CAWYTRTGNGYTF

V gene: TRBV12-3/TRBV12-4
J gene: TRBJ2-5
clone size: many
D gene: TRBD2
CDR3 DNA: TGTGCCAGCAGTTTAATGCTAGCGGGAGCATTAGGAGAGACCCAGTACTTC
CDR3 protein: CASSLMLAGALGETQYF

V gene: TRBV4-2
J gene: TRBJ1-1
clone size: .
D gene: .
CDR3 DNA: TGTGCCAGCAGCCACGACGGGGATAACACTGAAGCTTTCTTT
CDR3 protein: CASSHDGDNTEAFF

V gene: TRBV28
J gene: TRBJ1-1
clone size: few
D gene: TRBD1
CDR3 DNA: TGTGCCAGCAGTTTGATATCTGGACAGGGGGGTTTCACTGAAGCTTTCTTT
CDR3 protein: CASSLISGQGGFTEAFF

V gene: TRBV19
J gene: TRBJ1-2
clone size: once
D gene: .
CDR3 DNA: TGTGCCACTCAAGATTTTCCTAACTATGGCTACACCTTC
CDR3 protein: CATQDFPNYGYTF

V gene: TRBV5-6
J gene: TRBJ1-1
clone size: .
D gene: TRBD1
CDR3 DNA: TGTGCCAGCAGCCCCGGGACAGGGGCGGTGAACACTGAAGCTTTCTTT
CDR3 protein: CASSPGTGAVNTEAFF

V gene: TRBV7-9
J gene: TRBJ1-1
clone size: few
D gene: TRBD1
CDR3 DNA: TGTGCCAGCATGGGACAGGGGTGGAACACTGAAGCTTTCTTT
CDR3 protein: CASMGQGWNTEAFF

V gene: TRBV20-1
J gene: TRBJ1-1
clone size: once
D gene: .
CDR3 DNA: TGCAGTGCCGGAGAACTCGAAGCTTTCTTT
CDR3 protein: CSAGELEAFF

V gene: TRBV5-6
J gene: TRBJ1-5
clone size: .
D gene: .
CDR3 DNA: TGTGCCAGCTCTGAAGGGCAGGGACTCAATCAGCCCCAGCATTTT
CDR3 protein: CASSEGQGLNQPQHF

V gene: TRBV3-1
J gene: TRBJ1-6
clone size: .
D gene: .
CDR3 DNA: TGTGCCAGCGGTTTGGCGAGCGGGTTGGGGTTCCATAATTCACCCCTCCACTTT
CDR3 protein: CASGLASGLGFHNSPLHF

V gene: TRBV7-3
J gene: TRBJ1-2
clone size: .
D gene: .
CDR3 DNA: TGTGCCAGCAGCCACTTCGGGTTTGGCTACACCTTC
CDR3 protein: CASSHFGFGYTF

V gene: TRBV6-2/TRBV6-3
J gene: TRBJ1-4
clone size: .
D gene: TRBD1
CDR3 DNA: TGTGCCAGCAGTATCTCCGGGACAGGGGGAAAACTGTTTTTT
CDR3 protein: CASSISGTGGKLFF

V gene: TRBV5-1
J gene: TRBJ1-3
clone size: few
D gene: TRBD1
CDR3 DNA: TGCGCCAGCGGTTGGGACAGTTCCTCTGGAAACACCATATATTTT
CDR3 protein: CASGWDSSSGNTIYF

V gene: TRBV20-1
J gene: TRBJ1-2
clone size: .
D gene: TRBD1
CDR3 DNA: TGCAGTGCTAGATGGACAGGCTCTAACTATGGCTACACCTTC
CDR3 protein: CSARWTGSNYGYTF

V gene: TRBV14
J gene: TRBJ2-5
clone size: .
D gene: TRBD1
CDR3 DNA: TGTGCCAGCAGCCAAGATGAGACAGGGGGCTATGAGACCCAGTACTTC
CDR3 protein: CASSQDETGGYETQYF

V gene: TRBV11-2
J gene: TRBJ1-2
clone size: .
D gene: .
CDR3 DNA: TGTGCCAGCAGCCACAATCCGACTACAAAACAGGTGCGGTTGCTCGGCTACACCTTC
CDR3 protein: CASSHNPTTKQVRLLGYTF

V gene: TRBV12-3/TRBV12-4
J gene: TRBJ1-1
clone size: .
D gene: .
CDR3 DNA: TGTGCCAGCAGGAACTGGAGGACTGAAGCTTTCTTT
CDR3 protein: CASRNWRTEAFF

V gene: TRBV2
J gene: TRBJ2-7
clone size: .
D gene: .
CDR3 DNA: TGTGCCAACCGGGACACATCCTACGAGCAGTACTTC
CDR3 protein: CANRDTSYEQYF

V gene: TRBV2
J gene: TRBJ2-7
clone size: many
D gene: .
CDR3 DNA: TGCGCCAGCAGCGAGGGACTTAGCTACGAGCAGTACTTC
CDR3 protein: CASSEGLSYEQYF

V gene: TRBV30
J gene: TRBJ2-7
clone size: .
D gene: .
CDR3 DNA: TGTGCCTGGAGTGGGCTGGCGTCCTACGAGCAGTACTTC
CDR3 protein: CAWSGLASYEQYF